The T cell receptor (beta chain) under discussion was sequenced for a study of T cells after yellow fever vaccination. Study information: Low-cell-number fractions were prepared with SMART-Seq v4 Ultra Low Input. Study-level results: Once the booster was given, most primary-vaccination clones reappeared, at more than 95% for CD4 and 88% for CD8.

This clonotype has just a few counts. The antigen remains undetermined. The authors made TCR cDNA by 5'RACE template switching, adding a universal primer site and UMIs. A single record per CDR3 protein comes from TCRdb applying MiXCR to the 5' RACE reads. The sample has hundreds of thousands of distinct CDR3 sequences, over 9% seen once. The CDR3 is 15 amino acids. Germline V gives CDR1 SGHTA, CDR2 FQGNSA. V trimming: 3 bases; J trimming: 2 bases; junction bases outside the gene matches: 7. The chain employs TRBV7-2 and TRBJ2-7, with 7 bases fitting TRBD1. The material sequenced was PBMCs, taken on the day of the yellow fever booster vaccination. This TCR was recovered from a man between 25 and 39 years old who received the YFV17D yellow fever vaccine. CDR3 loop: CASSLYGTATYEQYF. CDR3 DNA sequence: TGTGCCAGCAGCTTGTATGGGACAGCCACCTACGAGCAGTACTTC.